This entry concerns a single T cell receptor (beta chain). What it binds is unknown. These data belong to a study of T cell repertoires in cytomegalovirus infection. From the reads, TCRdb called clonotypes with MiXCR, one entry per CDR3 protein. The profile shows about 74,000 distinct CDR3 sequences, around 27% of them singletons. The J segment lost 2 bases and the V segment lost 2 bases, leaving 4 bases of the junction unmatched. Looked up from germline, CDR1 is LGHNA and CDR2 is YSLEER. The CDR3 runs 15 residues. This specimen was CD8+ T cells from cultured PBMCs, taken from culture after CMV antigen stimulation. V is TRBV4-3 and J is TRBJ2-5, with 8 bases fitting TRBD2. This receptor was identified in a human donor in good health (CMV status not recorded). Some clones in this sample may be carry-over from other donors' samples. The CDR3 here is CASSQHRGGQETQYF. The CDR3 coding sequence is TGCGCCAGCAGCCAACACCGGGGGGGACAAGAGACCCAGTACTTC.